This T cell receptor beta chain was identified during a study of vaccination and CD4 T cells after COVID-19. For the study at large: Cultures that served as controls received a CEFX pool, an HIV-1 Nef pool, or no peptide.

There are 17 residues in the CDR3. Treatment of the sample: roughly 10-day PBMC culture with coronavirus spike peptide pools or control peptides (ViraFEST assay). The unexposed donor provided CD4+ T cells, which were taken before the COVID-19 pandemic (2011-2018). With peptide pools, ViraFEST first expanded antigen-specific T cells and afterwards sequenced their TCRs. Scientists ran DNA taken from cultured CD4+ T cells through the Oncomine TCR Beta short-read assay for sequencing. TCRdb re-derived calls from the PCR reads in MiXCR, one entry per CDR3 protein. Among more than 6,000 distinct CDR3 sequences listed, approximately 37% were seen once. A note on this clonotype: Its antigen is not identified.

Input material: CD4+ T cells from blood, cultured in vitro. The V call is TRBV12-2, the J call TRBJ1-1; TRBD1, as called in the table, went unchecked against the DNA. TRBV12-2 is deemed a pseudogene. The TCR originated in a human donor in good health. Here the CDR3 reads CASRPDGQLKPNTEAFF. CDR3 bases: TGTGCAAGTCGCCCCGATGGACAGCTAAAACCGAACACTGAAGCTTTCTTT.